These T cell receptor beta chains were read from a single sample in a study of T cells after yellow fever vaccination. TCRdb itself ran the 5' RACE reads through MiXCR, one entry per CDR3 protein. The sample contains more than 350,000 distinct CDR3 sequences, roughly 10% of which appear only once. The sequencing used PBMCs, collected on the day of the first yellow fever vaccination. The receptor set was obtained from a young man who received the YFV17D yellow fever vaccine. Each CDR3 is given with its conserved first and last residue. A D gene is named only where the DNA matches it firmly. Size tells how often a clone was seen (once, few, many) or the class of an expanded clone, and some rows leave it out.

J: TRBJ2-2; V: TRBV7-3; D: -; size: few; DNA: TGTGCCAGCAGCTCCCAGGGGCACGCCACCGGGGAGCTGTTTTTT; CDR3: CASSSQGHATGELFF
J: TRBJ1-6; V: TRBV6-1; D: TRBD1; size: few; DNA: TGTGCCAGCAGTCCCAGACAGGGGGCGAGGTCACCCCTCCACTTT; CDR3: CASSPRQGARSPLHF
J: TRBJ2-7; V: TRBV4-1; D: -; size: few; DNA: TGCGCCAGCAGCCAGAGAGGGGTTGGTAACTACGAGCAGTACTTC; CDR3: CASSQRGVGNYEQYF
J: TRBJ1-1; V: TRBV28; D: -; size: few; DNA: TGTGCCAGCAGACTTCCGGCGGGGAACACTGAAGCTTTCTTT; CDR3: CASRLPAGNTEAFF
J: TRBJ2-2; V: TRBV5-6; D: -; size: -; DNA: TGTGCCAGCAGCTTGCTTCAGGGTGGGAACACCGGGGAGCTGTTTTTT; CDR3: CASSLLQGGNTGELFF
J: TRBJ1-1; V: TRBV27; D: TRBD1; size: -; DNA: TGTGCCAGCAGTTTTCAAGGGGGCGGCACTGAAGCTTTCTTT; CDR3: CASSFQGGGTEAFF
J: TRBJ2-2; V: TRBV5-1; D: -; size: few; DNA: TGCGCCAGCAGCGGTCCGGGACGGACGAACACCGGGGAGCTGTTTTTT; CDR3: CASSGPGRTNTGELFF
J: TRBJ2-2; V: TRBV4-1; D: -; size: few; DNA: TGCGCCAGCAGCCAGGGGATCAGGGGCACCGGGGAGCTGTTTTTT; CDR3: CASSQGIRGTGELFF
J: TRBJ2-3; V: TRBV29-1; D: -; size: -; DNA: TGCAGCGTTGTCGGACGTAGCACAGATACGCAGTATTTT; CDR3: CSVVGRSTDTQYF
J: TRBJ2-1; V: TRBV6-1; D: TRBD1; size: -; DNA: TGTGCCAGCAGAGGACAGGGTCTAGATGAGCAGTTCTTC; CDR3: CASRGQGLDEQFF
J: TRBJ1-5; V: TRBV2; D: -; size: few; DNA: TGTGCCAGCCGGGACTCCTACCTTAATCAGCCCCAGCATTTT; CDR3: CASRDSYLNQPQHF
J: TRBJ2-4; V: TRBV11-2; D: -; size: few; DNA: TGTGCCAGCAGCCTACAAAAAAACATTCAGTACTTC; CDR3: CASSLQKNIQYF
J: TRBJ2-1; V: TRBV19; D: -; size: -; DNA: TGTGCCAGTACCACGGGGGTCTCCTACAATGAGCAGTTCTTC; CDR3: CASTTGVSYNEQFF
J: TRBJ2-5; V: TRBV7-2; D: TRBD2; size: -; DNA: TGTGCCAGCAGCTTAGGACCGGGGGGGGTCCAAGAGACCCAGTACTTC; CDR3: CASSLGPGGVQETQYF
J: TRBJ1-1; V: TRBV7-2; D: -; size: -; DNA: TGTGCCAGCAGCCCGGGGTGGGCCACTGAAGCTTTCTTT; CDR3: CASSPGWATEAFF
J: TRBJ2-1; V: TRBV7-2; D: TRBD2; size: few; DNA: TGTGCCAGCAGCCAAGAACTAGCGGGGGGATTCAATGAGCAGTTCTTC; CDR3: CASSQELAGGFNEQFF
J: TRBJ1-1; V: TRBV20-1; D: -; size: few; DNA: TGCAGTGCTAAAAAGGACAGGAACACTGAAGCTTTCTTT; CDR3: CSAKKDRNTEAFF
J: TRBJ2-7; V: TRBV6-5; D: TRBD1; size: few; DNA: TGTGCCAGCAATTTAGAGACTGGGACAGGGGGCTACGAGCAGTACTTC; CDR3: CASNLETGTGGYEQYF
J: TRBJ1-5; V: TRBV4-1; D: -; size: -; DNA: TGCGCCAGCAGCCAAGATACGTTCGTCCGGCCCCAGCATTTT; CDR3: CASSQDTFVRPQHF
J: TRBJ2-3; V: TRBV12-3/TRBV12-4; D: -; size: few; DNA: TGTGCCAGCAGTCCCCCCCTATCGGATACGCAGTATTTT; CDR3: CASSPPLSDTQYF
J: TRBJ1-1; V: TRBV6-5; D: -; size: -; DNA: TGTGCCAGCAGTTCCCTTAGGGGGGCTGAAGCTTTCTTT; CDR3: CASSSLRGAEAFF
J: TRBJ2-5; V: TRBV6-5; D: -; size: -; DNA: TGTGCCAGCAGTTACGAGGGCTCGGCTCTTAGGACCCAGTACTTC; CDR3: CASSYEGSALRTQYF